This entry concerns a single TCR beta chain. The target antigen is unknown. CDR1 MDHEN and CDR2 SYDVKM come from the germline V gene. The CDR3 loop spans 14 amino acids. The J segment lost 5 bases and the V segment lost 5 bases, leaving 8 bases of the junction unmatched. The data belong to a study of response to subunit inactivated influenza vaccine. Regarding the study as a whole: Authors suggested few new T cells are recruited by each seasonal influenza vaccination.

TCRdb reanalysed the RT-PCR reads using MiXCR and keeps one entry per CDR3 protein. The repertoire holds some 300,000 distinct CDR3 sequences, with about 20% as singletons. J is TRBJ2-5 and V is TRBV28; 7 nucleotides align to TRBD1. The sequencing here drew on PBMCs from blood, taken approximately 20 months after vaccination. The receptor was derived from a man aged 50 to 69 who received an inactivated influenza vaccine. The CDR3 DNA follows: TGTGCCAGCAGTCCCGACAGGGAGAGGGAGACCCAGTACTTC. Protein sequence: CASSPDRERETQYF. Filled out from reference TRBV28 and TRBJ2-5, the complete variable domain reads DVKVTQSSRYLVKRTGEKVFLECVQDMDHENMFWYRQDPGLGLRLIYFSYDVKMKEKGDIPEGYSVSREKKERFSLILESASTNQTSMYLCASSPDRERETQYFGPGTRLLVL.